A single sample is the source of the 19 T cell receptor beta chains below, sequenced in a study of breast tumors, draining lymph nodes, adjacent tissues. TCRdb itself ran the multiplex PCR reads through MiXCR, one entry per CDR3 protein. The sample has under 150,000 distinct CDR3 sequences; roughly 21% are singletons. Axillary draining lymph nodes of breast cancer patients supplied the node samples. Sample: axillary lymph node tissue. These receptors all stem from a female donor with breast cancer. Some clones in this sample may be carry-over from other donors' samples.

This clonotype has at least ten counts. The J gene is TRBJ2-5, the V gene TRBV20-1; D is uncertain. Trimming took off 5 bases at V and 1 base at J, with 11 bases between the two ends. The CDR3 extends over 13 amino acids. In germline, CDR1 is DFQATT, CDR2 SNEGSKA (reference sequence). CDR3: CSASRTRQETQYF. CDR3 coding DNA: TGCAGTGCTTCCCGGACCCGCCAAGAGACCCAGTACTTC.

J is TRBJ1-2 and V is TRBV19; 7 bases line up with TRBD1. The V gene's germline CDR1 is LNHDA and CDR2 SQIVND (reference sequence). The CDR3 runs to 14 residues. After removal of 7 bases from V and 3 bases from J, the junction contained 8 bases not matched to a gene. The CDR3 is CASNRQGIDYGYTF. For the CDR3, the DNA is TGTGCCAGTAACCGACAGGGAATCGACTATGGCTACACCTTC.

The table lists this clonotype with many counts. The chain uses TRBV7-9 and TRBJ1-6; D gene uncertain. V lost 8 bases to trimming and J lost 10 bases, with 12 bases between them. Germline loops: CDR1 SEHNR, CDR2 FQNEAQ (reference sequence). This CDR3 comprises 12 residues. The CDR3 coding sequence is TGTGCCAGCCGATCCGACGGGTCACCCCTCCACTTT. Residues: CASRSDGSPLHF.

This clonotype was counted many times. This sequence joins TRBV29-1 and TRBJ1-3, with a possible D match to TRBD1 (5 bases). V was clipped by 4 bases and J by 6 bases, with 10 bases between them. The CDR3 covers 12 residues. The V gene's germline CDR1 is SQVTM and CDR2 ANQGSEA. DNA for the CDR3: TGCAGCGTTGCGGCGGGGGTAAACACCATATATTTT. Its translation is CSVAAGVNTIYF. The whole variable domain, filled in from reference TRBV29-1 and TRBJ1-3, reads SAVISQKPSRDICQRGTSLTIQCQVDSQVTMMFWYRQQPGQSLTLIATANQGSEATYESGFVIDKFPISRPNLTFSTLTVSNMSPEDSSIYLCSVAAGVNTIYFGEGSWLTVV.

Turning to this clonotype: The junction shows a germline mismatch at one end, possibly a read error. This chain links TRBV29-1 with TRBJ1-1, with D tentatively TRBD1 (6 bases). From germline, CDR1 is SQVTM and CDR2 ANQGSEA. The CDR3 is made up of 12 amino acids. The CDR3 bases are TGCAGCGTTATTCAGGGGAACACTGGAGCTTTCTTT. Encoded protein: CSVIQGNTGAFF.

This clonotype was observed at least ten times. The CDR3 reads CASGEGNTIYF. The CDR3 region has the DNA TGCGCCAGCGGCGAGGGAAACACCATATATTTT. The genes are TRBV5-1 and TRBJ1-3; D is ambiguous. The CDR3 is made up of 11 amino acids. Germline CDR1 is SGHRS and CDR2 is YFSETQ. V lost 7 bases, J lost 4 bases, and 6 bases lay in between.

Points on this clonotype: This may be a read error, as it is one base from a much larger clone. V is TRBV19 and J is TRBJ1-6; 11 bases match TRBD1. This CDR3 is 15 amino acids long. Germline V gene data show CDR1 as LNHDA and CDR2 as SQIVND (reference sequence). The CDR3 region is CASSILGTGGSPLNF. CDR3 in DNA: TGTGCCAGTAGTATCCTCGGGACAGGGGGGTCACCCCTCAACTTT.

As regards this clonotype: A much larger clone is a single base away; this may be a read error. This sequence joins TRBV15 and TRBJ2-3, with 14 bases matching TRBD2. This CDR3 contains 16 residues. CDR1 is LNHNV, CDR2 YYDKDF, per germline (reference sequence). CDR3 bases: TGTACCACCAGCAGGGGGACTAGCGGGGGCGACGATACGCAGTATTTT. It yields the protein CTTSRGTSGGDDTQYF. The whole variable domain, remainder taken from reference TRBV15 and TRBJ2-3, is DAMVIQNPRYQVTQFGKPVTLSCSQTLNHNVMYWYQQKSSQAPKLLFHYYDKDFNNEADTPDNFQSRRPNTSFCFLDIRSPGLGDTAMYLCTTSRGTSGGDDTQYFGPGTRLTVL.

This clonotype came up many times. The CDR3 is CAISAGTAGDTQYF. The CDR3 nucleotides are TGTGCCATCAGCGCCGGGACTGCGGGAGATACGCAGTATTTT. The chain couples TRBV10-3 to TRBJ2-3; a possible D gene is TRBD2 (6 bases). Germline values: CDR1 ENHRY, CDR2 SYGVKD. Trimming shortened V by 6 bases and J by 5 bases, and 15 bases separated the two germline ends. The CDR3 runs to 14 residues.

With regard to this clonotype: This may arise from a read error, as a much more abundant clone is one base away. V gene TRBV2 combines with J gene TRBJ2-1, with 8 bases lining up with TRBD2. The V gene end was trimmed by 1 base and the J gene end by 9 bases; junction bases not matched to a gene: 11. Per the germline V gene, CDR1 is SNHLY and CDR2 is FYNNEI. This CDR3 region has 16 residues. In nucleotides, the CDR3 is TGTGCCAGCAGTGAAGGGTTAGCGGGGAGCCTAAGTGAGCAGTTCTTC. Protein sequence: CASSEGLAGSLSEQFF. The entire variable domain, with the rest obtained from reference TRBV2 and TRBJ2-1, is as follows: EPEVTQTPSHQVTQMGQEVILRCVPISNHLYFYWYRQILGQKVEFLVSFYNNEISEKSEIFDDQFSVERPDGSNFTLKIRSTKLEDSAMYFCASSEGLAGSLSEQFFGPGTRLTVL.

This clonotype has a count of ten or more. The rearrangement joins TRBV6-1 to TRBJ1-2; a weak D match, TRBD1 (5 bases). V lost 8 bases, J lost 0 bases, and 7 bases lay in between. The CDR3 extends over 12 amino acids. Germline CDR1 and CDR2: MNHNS and SASEGT. CDR3 protein: CASGDSNYGYTF. The CDR3 nucleotides read TGTGCCAGCGGGGACTCTAACTATGGCTACACCTTC.

This clonotype was recorded only once. A much larger clone differs from this one at a single base, so this may be a read error. V gene TRBV25-1 combines with J gene TRBJ1-2; D not certain. The CDR3 is made up of 15 amino acids. CDR1 is MGHDK, CDR2 SYGVNS, per germline. DNA for the CDR3: TGTACCAGCAGTGAATTTGGGGTGGGTCGCTATGGCTACACCTTC. This encodes CTSSEFGVGRYGYTF.

This clonotype was seen at least ten times. The rearrangement joins TRBV5-1 to TRBJ1-6; no definite D call. The germline CDR1 and CDR2 sequences are SGHRS and YFSETQ. The CDR3 is 16 residues long. V was trimmed by 0 bases and J by 0 bases, leaving 7 bases between them. The CDR3 DNA sequence: TGCGCCAGCAGCTTGGCCTATAGCTCCTATAATTCACCCCTCCACTTT. This sequence encodes CASSLAYSSYNSPLHF. Supplemented by reference TRBV5-1 and TRBJ1-6, the full variable domain reads KAGVTQTPRYLIKTRGQQVTLSCSPISGHRSVSWYQQTPGQGLQFLFEYFSETQRNKGNFPGRFSGRQFSNSRSEMNVSTLELGDSALYLCASSLAYSSYNSPLHFGNGTRLTVT.

Concerning this clonotype itself: This may be a read error, as it is one base from a much larger clone. This rearrangement joins TRBV5-5 to TRBJ2-1; 8 bases match TRBD1. CDR3 length: 13 residues. Per germline, CDR1 SGHKS and CDR2 YYEKEE (reference sequence). Here the CDR3 DNA reads TGTGCCGGCAGCTTTCCAGGGGGCGTTGAGCAGTTCTTC. It is translated as CAGSFPGGVEQFF.

This clonotype was picked up many times. The chain is built from TRBV7-3 and TRBJ1-6; D gene uncertain. The ends were cut back, 2 bases at V and 10 bases at J, with 15 bases in the middle. Germline V gene lookup returns CDR1 SGHTA and CDR2 FQGTGA. The CDR3 has 15 residues. CDR3 nucleotides: TGTGCCAGCAGCTTAGGTGGCGGAGCGAGATCACCCCTCCACTTT. The encoded protein is CASSLGGGARSPLHF.

This clonotype occurred many times. The rearrangement links TRBV20-1 to TRBJ2-3; 10 nucleotides agree with TRBD1. In germline, CDR1 is DFQATT, CDR2 SNEGSKA (reference sequence). CDR3 size: 14 residues. V shed 8 bases and J 0 bases; nucleotides not matched to a gene: 5. This CDR3 reads CSREDRGSTDTQYF. Here the CDR3 DNA reads TGCAGTCGAGAGGACAGGGGGAGCACAGATACGCAGTATTTT.

V and J are TRBV6-1 and TRBJ1-5; 7 bases fit TRBD1. The CDR3 consists of 14 residues. Unmatched junction bases numbered 5, after V lost 9 bases and J lost 0 bases. Germline assignment: CDR1 MNHNS and CDR2 SASEGT. The chain's CDR3 is CASNRDSSNQPQHF. CDR3 DNA: TGTGCCAGTAACCGGGACAGTAGCAATCAGCCCCAGCATTTT.

This clonotype was counted at least ten times. The chain recombines TRBV5-1 with TRBJ1-2; D may be TRBD1 (5 bases). The CDR3 runs 13 residues. Germline V gives CDR1 SGHRS, CDR2 YFSETQ. The germline V and J ends were trimmed by 5 bases and 6 bases, with 14 bases remaining between them. CDR3 coding DNA: TGCGCCAGCAGATTCTCGGGGCCGGATGGCTACACCTTC. Translation gives CASRFSGPDGYTF.

This clonotype was recorded a few times. The chain combines TRBV7-2 with TRBJ2-2; 14 nucleotides agree with TRBD2. The CDR3 runs 20 residues. After removal of 4 bases from V and 7 bases from J, the junction contained 17 bases not matched to a gene. Looked up from germline, CDR1 is SGHTA and CDR2 is FQGNSA. The CDR3 region has the DNA TGTGCCAGCAGCTATTCGAGGACTAGCGGGAGGAATGTGGGATACGGGGAGCTGTTTTTT. Its protein is CASSYSRTSGRNVGYGELFF.